Listed below are T cell receptor beta chains from one sample, sequenced in a study of cytomegalovirus exposure and HLA in healthy donors. The data were produced by immunoSEQ multiplex PCR, yet TCRdb's version contains in-frame clones alone and is incomplete. Of some 130,000 clones in the sample, more than 75% were seen once. Material for sequencing was PBMCs. Receptors originate from a man between 25 and 39 years old in good health and CMV-seronegative. CDR3s include the opening cysteine and the closing phenylalanine or tryptophan. Clone size appears in some rows only: once, few, many, or a class for an expanded clone.

TRBV10-3	-	TRBJ1-5	CAIGPGSNQPQHF
TRBV5-4	-	TRBJ2-1	CASSSKVGGMKNEQFF
TRBV6-5	-	TRBJ1-5	CASSGTSGQPQHF
TRBV2	-	TRBJ2-5	CASSEDPGGGETQYF
TRBV5-8	-	TRBJ2-3	CASSPWGADTQYF
TRBV5-1	few	TRBJ2-7	CASRIALAGGAYEQYF
TRBV18	-	TRBJ1-3	CASSPFDRSSGNTIYF
TRBV5-1	-	TRBJ1-1	CASSFWTGGNTEAFF
TRBV6-6	-	TRBJ1-2	CASDRGGQRHYGYTF
TRBV7-9	-	TRBJ2-5	CASSLGAYPYQETQYF
TRBV9	-	TRBJ2-2	CASSSGANHAGELFF
TRBV5-5	-	TRBJ1-1	CASSLWTGGTEAFF
TRBV11-2	-	TRBJ2-7	CASSPRTGEAEQYF
TRBV7-2	few	TRBJ2-3	CASSSGGRGLDTQYF
TRBV10-3	many	TRBJ2-1	CAISDLGTRVSYNEQFF
TRBV19	-	TRBJ1-5	CASSEGGVQPQHF
TRBV6-5	-	TRBJ2-7	CASSYGGRAYEQYF
TRBV28	-	TRBJ2-2	CASSPTGGTGELFF
TRBV7-6	-	TRBJ2-2	CASSSRQGTGELFF
TRBV10-3	-	TRBJ2-1	CAISRGGRADEQFF
TRBV5-6	-	TRBJ2-5	CASSFGATETQYF
TRBV6-1	-	TRBJ2-3	CVSTGLSLTDTQYF
TRBV2	once	TRBJ1-2	CASSQDYNYGYTF
TRBV6-1	-	TRBJ2-7	CASSEAWTGTVSYEQYF
TRBV7-9	once	TRBJ2-5	CASSLRWLRENQETQYF
TRBV19	-	TRBJ1-2	CASSGGGGHYGYTF
TRBV28	-	TRBJ2-1	CASSLGRGEQFF
TRBV28	-	TRBJ1-2	CASYRRGFLGGSYGYTF
TRBV29-1	-	TRBJ1-5	CSVGGFDNQPQHF